The T cell receptor (beta chain) under discussion was sequenced for a study of shared clonotypes between healthy human individuals. Study in general: Contributing individuals were two females and three males aged 18 to 49. Study-wide results and caveats: Shared across a few donors were around 4.7% of the naive CD4 clonotypes.

Terminally differentiated effector memory CD45RA+ cells were left out of the naive CD8 fraction, which was CD45RO-negative and positively selected for CCR7. Free of recent acute infections or vaccinations, the donors were healthy HIV-negative adults. Trimming took off 1 base at V and 2 bases at J, with 6 bases between the two ends. This CDR3 has 13 residues. Germline CDR1 reads SGHTA; CDR2 reads FQGNSA. This clone has just one count. The antigen is undetermined. Data came from immunoSEQ multiplex PCR; TCRdb stores just in-frame clones and leaves some out. The profile shows about 650,000 clones, roughly 95% of them singletons.

The material sequenced was naive CD8+ T cells sorted from blood. The TCR comes from a woman aged 25 to 39 in good health. This chain uses TRBV7-2 with TRBJ2-7; D unresolved. The CDR3 DNA is TGTGCCAGCAGCTTAGAGCTTACCTACGAGCAGTACTTC. Translated, it gives CASSLELTYEQYF.